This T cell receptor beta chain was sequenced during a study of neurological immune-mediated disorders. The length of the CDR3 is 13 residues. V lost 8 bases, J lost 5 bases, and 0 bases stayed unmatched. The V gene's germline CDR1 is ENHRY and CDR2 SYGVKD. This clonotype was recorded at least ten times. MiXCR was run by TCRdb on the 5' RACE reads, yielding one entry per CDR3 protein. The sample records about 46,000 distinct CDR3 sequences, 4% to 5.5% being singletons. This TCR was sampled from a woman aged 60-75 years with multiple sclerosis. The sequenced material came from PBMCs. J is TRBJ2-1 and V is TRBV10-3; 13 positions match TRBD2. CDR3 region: CAIGTSGNNEQFF. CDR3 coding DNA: TGTGCCATCGGGACTAGCGGGAACAATGAGCAGTTCTTC.